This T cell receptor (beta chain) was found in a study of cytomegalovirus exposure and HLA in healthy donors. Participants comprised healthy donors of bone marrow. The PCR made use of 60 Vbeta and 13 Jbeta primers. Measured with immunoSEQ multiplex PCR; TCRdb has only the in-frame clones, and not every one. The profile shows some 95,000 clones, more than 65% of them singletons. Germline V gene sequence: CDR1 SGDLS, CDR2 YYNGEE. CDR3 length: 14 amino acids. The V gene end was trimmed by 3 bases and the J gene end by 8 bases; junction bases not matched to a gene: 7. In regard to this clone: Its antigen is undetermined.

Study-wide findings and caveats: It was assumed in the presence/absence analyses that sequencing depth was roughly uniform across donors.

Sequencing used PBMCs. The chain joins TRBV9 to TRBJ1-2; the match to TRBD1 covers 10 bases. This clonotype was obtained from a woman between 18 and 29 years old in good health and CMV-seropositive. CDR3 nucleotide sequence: TGTGCCAGCAGCGGGGGACAGGGGACTGTCGGCTACACCTTC. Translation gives CASSGGQGTVGYTF.